This TCR beta chain was retrieved from a study of shared clonotypes between healthy human individuals. Findings of the study overall: The study found lower generation probabilities in non-shared clonotypes than in those shared by all four donors.

Note on this clone: What it recognizes is unknown.

Here immunoSEQ multiplex PCR was the method, and the copy in TCRdb shows in-frame clones only, minus some. Of about 2,500,000 clones in the sample, around nine tenths were seen once. Trimming took 6 bases from V and 1 from J; bases not matched to a gene: 3. CDR3 length equals 15 residues. Germline assignment: CDR1 SGHNT and CDR2 YYREEE (reference sequence). V is TRBV5-4 and J is TRBJ2-2; 10 bases align to TRBD2. This clonotype was sampled from a young man in good health. The specimen was naive CD4+ T cells sorted from blood. The subset denotes: CD45RA+ positively selected. CDR3 coding DNA: TGTGCCAGCAAAAGACTAGCGGGGAACACCGGGGAGCTGTTTTTT. It yields the protein CASKRLAGNTGELFF.